This TCR beta chain stems from a study of vaccination and CD4 T cells after COVID-19 (dated by TCRdb to 2021 to 2024). About the full investigation: Every convalescent patient had a positive nasal swab PCR test for SARS-CoV-2, with mild disease in about 9 patients and severe disease in one. Two doses of either the Pfizer-BioNTech BNT162b2 vaccine (n=8) or the Moderna mRNA-1273 vaccine (n=2) were administered to participants. Post-COVID blood samples from convalescent patients were collected a median of approximately 93 days after diagnosis, with a range of about 35 to 161 days. The convalescent cohort included six males and four females, with two Hispanic individuals, seven Caucasians, two Asians and one multiracial person. In nine to eleven COVID-19 convalescent patients and 4 infection-naive healthy vaccine recipients, researchers compared the spike-specific CD4+ TCR repertoire from before mRNA vaccination with the repertoire from after. Culture stimuli were overlapping spike peptide pools from SARS-CoV-2 and from the common cold coronaviruses HCoV-NL63, HCoV-OC43 and HCoV-229E. Post-vaccine blood samples were taken a median of about 72 days after the second vaccine dose, with a range of 14 to 241 days. As controls, cultures received a CEFX viral epitope pool (the positive control), an HIV-1 Nef peptide pool (the negative control), or no peptide at all. Results and caveats for the whole study, not just this receptor: The study included relatively few convalescent patients and did not analyze early timepoints after natural infection. In convalescent patients, nearly all vaccine-specific clones (304 of 307) were found to be mono-reactive for SARS-CoV-2 spike rather than cross-reactive with common cold coronaviruses. The median number of SARS-CoV-2-reactive clonotypes rose from about 23 after infection to some 37 after vaccination, but the change was not significant. In convalescent patients, a median about 86% of post-vaccine SARS-CoV-2-reactive clones were detected only after vaccination, and vaccine-specific priming was suggested by this finding.

Library construction relied on PCR. DNA from cultured CD4+ T cells underwent TCR sequencing with the Oncomine TCR Beta short-read assay at the Johns Hopkins FTIC core. Genomic DNA was extracted from the cultured CD4+ T cells with the QIAamp micro DNA kit. Oncomine TCR Beta libraries from cultured CD4+ T cells were pooled with unique dual indexes and sequenced on an Illumina iSeq 100. On the authors' methods: Non-productive sequences were removed, and CDR3s that did not start with C, did not end with F or W, or were shorter than 7 amino acids were discarded. Antigen-specific clonotypes were identified with the MANAFEST web application by comparing peptide-stimulated wells with reference and other culture wells. For a clone to be called positive, the clone needed an FDR below 0.05, an odds ratio above 5, and a productive frequency above 0.1% in at least two of three replicate wells. Cross-reactive clonotypes were defined as significantly expanded in both SARS-CoV-2 spike wells and at least one common cold coronavirus spike condition. CDR3 homology was assessed with Levenshtein distances (stringdist) and unrooted phylogenetic trees (ape) in R version 3.6.1. TCRdb reanalyzed the raw reads on its own, using fastp at Q25 for trimming and MiXCR for clone calling, and kept in-frame beta chains. Identical CDR3 proteins give one entry, which carries the most common genes and DNA. TCRdb, not the authors, supplied the V and J calls. The sample table lists roughly 18,000 distinct CDR3 sequences, around 55% of them with a count of one. The top ten hold around 15% of the sample.

The treatment or condition label of this sample denotes: approximately 9-day PBMC culture with coronavirus spike peptide pools or control peptides (ViraFEST assay). To expand antigen-specific T cells with peptide pools and then pick out the expanded clonotypes through TCR sequencing, the study relied on the ViraFEST assay. Positive SARS-CoV-2 PCR tests in the convalescent patients dated from March to December 2020, before Alpha, Beta and Delta variants emerged in the United States. Under 2.5 million PBMCs per well were cultured in IMDM with roughly 5% human AB serum and roughly 10 IU/ml IL-2, plus 10 ug/ml peptide pools. On days 3 and 7, half of the culture medium was replaced with fresh IL-2-containing medium. After 10 days of culture, CD4+ T cells were isolated by negative selection using the EasySep CD4+ T cell isolation kit. Ficoll-Paque Plus gradient centrifugation was used to isolate PBMCs from whole blood, and the isolated PBMCs were then either used fresh or cryopreserved at -140C. Each culture condition was generally run in triplicate wells.

The germline V gene provides CDR1 SGHNT and CDR2 YENEEA. V is trimmed back by 10 bases and J by 5 bases, and the junction contains 11 bases that no gene match accounts for. Inclusive of the bounding cysteine and phenylalanine, the CDR3 is 14 residues long. The read is trimmed to its CDR3 DNA, 42 bases read in frame from base 1. Remarks on this clonotype: No cognate antigen has been identified for it. Qualities for individual bases were not recorded, and no much larger clone is one base off.

The sequencing input was CD4+ T cells from blood, cultured in vitro. The source is a human donor who had recovered from COVID-19. This chain is built from TRBV11-3 and TRBJ2-5; TRBD2 agrees with 9 junctional bases. The nucleotide sequence is TGTGCCACTGCGGGGGGGCAGGCCAAGGAGACCCAGTACTTC. It specifies CATAGGQAKETQYF.